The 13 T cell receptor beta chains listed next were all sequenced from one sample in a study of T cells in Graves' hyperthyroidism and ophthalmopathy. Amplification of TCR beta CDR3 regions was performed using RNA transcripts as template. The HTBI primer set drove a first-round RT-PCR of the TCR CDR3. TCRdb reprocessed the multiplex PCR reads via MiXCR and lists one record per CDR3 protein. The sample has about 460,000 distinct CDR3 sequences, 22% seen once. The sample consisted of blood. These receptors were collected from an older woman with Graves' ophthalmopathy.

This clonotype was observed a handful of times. Here the CDR3 reads CSASWSGSEQFF. The CDR3 DNA reads as TGCAGTGCTAGTTGGAGCGGAAGTGAGCAGTTCTTC. The chain is built from TRBV20-1 and TRBJ2-1, with D tentatively TRBD2 (5 bases). The V end was cut by 3 bases, the J end by 9 bases, with 12 bases between. This CDR3 comprises 12 residues. Germline V gene data show CDR1 as DFQATT and CDR2 as SNEGSKA (reference sequence).

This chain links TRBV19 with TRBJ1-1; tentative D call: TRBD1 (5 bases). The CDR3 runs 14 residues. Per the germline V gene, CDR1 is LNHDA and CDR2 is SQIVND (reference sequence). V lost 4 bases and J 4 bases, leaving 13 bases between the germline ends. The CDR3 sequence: CASSTARVSTEAFF. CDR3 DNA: TGTGCCAGTAGTACAGCCAGGGTTTCCACTGAAGCTTTCTTT.

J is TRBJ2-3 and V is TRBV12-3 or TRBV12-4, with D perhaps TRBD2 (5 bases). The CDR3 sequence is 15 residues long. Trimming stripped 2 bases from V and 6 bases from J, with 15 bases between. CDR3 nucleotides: TGTGCCAGCAGTTTAAATGAGGGCCGCTGGGATACGCAGTATTTT. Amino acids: CASSLNEGRWDTQYF.

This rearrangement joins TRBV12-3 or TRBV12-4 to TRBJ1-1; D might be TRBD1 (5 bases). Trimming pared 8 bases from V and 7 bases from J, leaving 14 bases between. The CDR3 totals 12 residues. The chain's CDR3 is CASAPQVGEAFF. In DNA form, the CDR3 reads TGTGCCAGCGCACCACAGGTTGGTGAAGCTTTCTTT.

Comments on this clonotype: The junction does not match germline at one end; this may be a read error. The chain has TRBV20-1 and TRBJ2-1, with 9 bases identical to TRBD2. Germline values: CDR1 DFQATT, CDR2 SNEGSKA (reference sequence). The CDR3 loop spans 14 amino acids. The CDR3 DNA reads TGCAGTGCTAGGACTAGCGGCTCCTGCAATGAGCAGTTCTTC. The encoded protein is CSARTSGSCNEQFF.

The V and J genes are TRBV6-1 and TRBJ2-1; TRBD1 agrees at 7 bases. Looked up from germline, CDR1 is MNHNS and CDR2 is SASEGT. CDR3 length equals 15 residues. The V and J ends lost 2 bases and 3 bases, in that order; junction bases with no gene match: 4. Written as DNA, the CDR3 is TGTGCCAGCAGTGAAACGGGACAGTACTACAATGAGCAGTTCTTC. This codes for CASSETGQYYNEQFF.

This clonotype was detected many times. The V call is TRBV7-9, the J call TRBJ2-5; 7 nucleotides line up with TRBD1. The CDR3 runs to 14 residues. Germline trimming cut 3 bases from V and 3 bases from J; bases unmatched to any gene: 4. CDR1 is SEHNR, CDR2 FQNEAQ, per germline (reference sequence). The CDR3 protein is CASSFGGTEETQYF. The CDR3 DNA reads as TGTGCCAGCAGCTTCGGTGGGACAGAAGAGACCCAGTACTTC.

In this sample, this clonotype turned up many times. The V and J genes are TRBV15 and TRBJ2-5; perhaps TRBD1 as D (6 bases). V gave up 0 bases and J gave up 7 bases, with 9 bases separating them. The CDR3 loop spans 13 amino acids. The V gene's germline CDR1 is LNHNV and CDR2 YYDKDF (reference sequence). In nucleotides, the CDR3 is TGTGCCACCAGCAGAGACCGAGGGGGGACCCAGTACTTC. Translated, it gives CATSRDRGGTQYF. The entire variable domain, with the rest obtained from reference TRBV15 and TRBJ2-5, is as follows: DAMVIQNPRYQVTQFGKPVTLSCSQTLNHNVMYWYQQKSSQAPKLLFHYYDKDFNNEADTPDNFQSRRPNTSFCFLDIRSPGLGDTAMYLCATSRDRGGTQYFGPGTRLLVL.

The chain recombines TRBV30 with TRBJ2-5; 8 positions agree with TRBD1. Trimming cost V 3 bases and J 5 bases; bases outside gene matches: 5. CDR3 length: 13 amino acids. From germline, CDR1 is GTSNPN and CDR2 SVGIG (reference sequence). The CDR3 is CAWRSRGRETQYF. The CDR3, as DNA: TGTGCCTGGAGAAGCAGGGGGCGGGAGACCCAGTACTTC.

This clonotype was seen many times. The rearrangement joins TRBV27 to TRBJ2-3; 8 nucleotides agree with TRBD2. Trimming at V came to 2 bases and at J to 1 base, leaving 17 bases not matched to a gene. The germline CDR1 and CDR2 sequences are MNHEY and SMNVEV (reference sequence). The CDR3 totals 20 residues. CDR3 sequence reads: CASSLLAGLGRVGGTDTQYF. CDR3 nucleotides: TGTGCCAGCAGTTTACTAGCGGGCCTTGGTCGGGTGGGAGGCACAGATACGCAGTATTTT.

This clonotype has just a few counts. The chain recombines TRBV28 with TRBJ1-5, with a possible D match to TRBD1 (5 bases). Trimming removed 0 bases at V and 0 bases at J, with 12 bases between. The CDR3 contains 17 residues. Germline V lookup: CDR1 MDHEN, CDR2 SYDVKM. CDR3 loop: CASSLWALQGSNQPQHF. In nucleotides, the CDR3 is TGTGCCAGCAGTTTATGGGCCCTCCAGGGTAGCAATCAGCCCCAGCATTTT.

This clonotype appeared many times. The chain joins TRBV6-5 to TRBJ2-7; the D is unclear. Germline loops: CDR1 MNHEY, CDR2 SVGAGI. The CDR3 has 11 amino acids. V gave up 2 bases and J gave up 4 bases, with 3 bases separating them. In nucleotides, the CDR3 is TGTGCCAGCAGTTACAATTACGAGCAGTACTTC. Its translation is CASSYNYEQYF.

The CDR3 DNA reads TGTGCCAGTAGTGCGGACGGGGTAATTCAGCCCCAGCATTTT. This translates into CASSADGVIQPQHF. The chain combines TRBV19 with TRBJ1-5; D is undetermined. CDR1 is LNHDA, CDR2 SQIVND, per germline (reference sequence). The V end was cut by 5 bases, the J end by 6 bases, with 14 bases between. The CDR3 spans 14 residues.